Reported below is one T cell receptor beta chain. Its target antigen remains unknown. Per-base quality was not reported, and no clone a single base away is much larger than it. The sample comes from a study of blood T cell repertoires in COVID-19 (TCRdb year 2020). General notes on the study: Collaborator samples came from the United States, Italy and Spain and covered acute and convalescent phases of COVID-19. Subjects who had been exposed to COVID-19, were actively infected with it, or had recovered from it provided the deeply sampled blood TCRbeta repertoires that made up the dataset. Where available, HLA class I and class II types were taken from metadata supplied by the sample provider and were not determined by assay-based typing. The repertoires were released in a freely available public database intended as a resource for research on the immune response to SARS-CoV-2. The samples were drawn from the first 160 participants of the ongoing ImmuneRACE study and from 1,254 subjects provided by 6 global collaborators. The sample metadata nearly always contained a de-identified subject ID, COVID-19 status, age in years and sex. The prospective study material was composed of cDNA or gDNA derived from T cells, B-cell-depleted T cells, or PBMCs. The study at large found these results: Clinical and demographic metadata were provided uncurated, with the amount varying by source and participant.

Enrolling through a virtual design, the prospective study's participants ranged in age from roughly 18 to 89 years and lived across approximately 25 United States geographic areas. Cohort assignment in the prospective study relied on participant-reported clinical history from a screening survey and a study questionnaire. ImmuneRACE Cohort 3 recovered participants were defined by two consecutive negative NP/OP PCR tests, healthcare professional clearance, or symptom resolution. Each participant in the prospective study had whole blood, serum and a nasopharyngeal or oropharyngeal swab collected by mobile phlebotomists. Participants in the prospective study had the option to provide additional blood draws and questionnaires over a roughly two-month period. Before DNA extraction, blood samples from the prospective study were shipped at room temperature or frozen. The immunoSEQ Assay, a bias-controlled multiplex PCR, was used to amplify TCRbeta CDR3 regions from genomic DNA. In the paper's pipeline: The number of nucleated cells in each sample was estimated by amplification of reference gene primers within the assay. Sequence reads were collapsed and filtered to measure the absolute abundance of every unique TCRbeta CDR3 rearrangement. Productive Simpson clonality was computed per sample as the square root of Simpson's diversity index over productive rearrangements. The immuneACCESS repertoire file appears here via TCRdb, limited to in-frame rearrangements. These files lack a portion of the clones; in checked studies, under half of the deficit traces to unresolved V genes, and the cause of the others is not known. From that table come the V and J calls and clone size; the DNA was used to work out D and trimming. The sample yields a few hundred thousand clones; about nine tenths were counted once. The ten largest clones add up to approximately 0.55% of the sample.

CDR1 and CDR2 are read off the germline V gene as SNHLY and FYNNEI. The CDR3 spans 14 residues, from the cysteine through the phenylalanine. Only the CDR3 region is kept as DNA, spanning 42 bases read in frame from base 1. Cut back by 7 bases and 1 base, the V and J ends lie 13 bases apart. This clonotype was obtained from a young man who had recovered from COVID-19. The chain employs TRBV2 and TRBJ1-1, with a tentative D gene TRBD1 over 6 matching bases. The specimen sequenced was PBMCs or T cells enriched from blood (not recorded which). The nucleotide sequence is TGTGCCAGCACCCCCGAGGGGGAGAACACTGAAGCTTTCTTT. The encoded protein is CASTPEGENTEAFF.